This T cell receptor (beta chain) was captured by sequencing in a study of STAT3 mutations in large granular lymphocyte leukemia. Study-wide points: A small but highly pathogenic clone may have been missed. Some patients had dominant TCR clones larger than their STAT3 mutant burden. Every T-LGLL patient had at least one immunodominant TCRbeta clonotype. All newly emerging clones after therapy were STAT3 wild type.

The method was immunoSEQ multiplex PCR; TCRdb's version includes in-frame clones alone and lacks a portion of them. The data show about 42,000 clones, approximately 78% seen once. On this clone itself: No antigen is known for it.

V shed 1 base and J 0 bases; nucleotides not matched to a gene: 2. The length of the CDR3 is 15 residues. CDR1 and CDR2 (germline): SGHRS, YFSETQ. The chain combines TRBV5-1 with TRBJ2-3; TRBD2 matches at 7 bases. The receptor's source is a human donor with T large granular lymphocyte leukemia. Some clones in this sample may be carry-over from other donors' samples. The sample was PBMCs. The CDR3 coding sequence is TGCGCCAGCAGCTTGCGGGGGGTCAGCACAGATACGCAGTATTTT. Translation gives CASSLRGVSTDTQYF.